This T cell receptor (beta chain) was sequenced in a study of control samples from healthy donors and cancer patients. TCRdb's copy holds only in-frame clones and misses some; the assay was immunoSEQ multiplex PCR. The sample includes 80,000 to 100,000 clones, approximately 92% of them seen just once. The CDR3 runs to 13 residues. Looked up from germline, CDR1 is SGHNT and CDR2 is YYREEE (reference sequence). The V gene lost 4 bases and the J gene lost 3 bases, with 10 bases spanning the gap. This chain links TRBV5-4 with TRBJ2-5; TRBD1 is a possible D gene (5 bases). This sequence originates from a human donor in good health. The donor label of this sample is uncertain. Material for sequencing was blood. The CDR3 region has the DNA TGTGCCAGCAGCATAGGGGCAGAAGAGACCCAGTACTTC. Translating gives CASSIGAEETQYF.